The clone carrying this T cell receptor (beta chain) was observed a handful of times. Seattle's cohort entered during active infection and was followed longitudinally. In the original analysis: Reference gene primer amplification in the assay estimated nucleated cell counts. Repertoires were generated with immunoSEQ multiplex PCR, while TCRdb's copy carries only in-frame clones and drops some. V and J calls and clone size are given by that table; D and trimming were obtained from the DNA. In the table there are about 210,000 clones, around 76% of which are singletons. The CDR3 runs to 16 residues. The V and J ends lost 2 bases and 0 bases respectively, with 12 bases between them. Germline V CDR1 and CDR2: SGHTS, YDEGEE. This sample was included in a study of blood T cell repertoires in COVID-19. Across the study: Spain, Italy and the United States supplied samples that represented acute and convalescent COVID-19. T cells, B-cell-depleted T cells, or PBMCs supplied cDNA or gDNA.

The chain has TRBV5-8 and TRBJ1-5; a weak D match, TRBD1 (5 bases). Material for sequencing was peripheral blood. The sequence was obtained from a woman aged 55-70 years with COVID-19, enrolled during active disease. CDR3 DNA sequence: TGTGCCAGCAGCTTAGGAGGGACTCGTAGCAATCAGCCCCAGCATTTT. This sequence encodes CASSLGGTRSNQPQHF.